This TCR beta chain was observed in a study of PD-L1 blockade in urothelial cancer. About the study: There were a median of about 140,000 T cells in blood samples.

Germline CDR1 is SNHLY and CDR2 is FYNNEI. After removal of 8 bases from V and 5 bases from J, the junction contained 7 bases not matched to a gene. CDR3 length: 14 amino acids. Profiling relied on immunoSEQ multiplex PCR, and the TCRdb table lists in-frame clones only, not all of them. The table includes 25,000 to 35,000 clones, 70% to 90% detected once. V gene TRBV2 combines with J gene TRBJ2-3; 10 positions match TRBD2. The source of this sequence is a man over 45 with urothelial cancer. This material consisted of PBMCs, taken around atezolizumab (anti-PD-L1) treatment. The CDR3 region is CASLLLAGVDTQYF. The CDR3 DNA reads as TGTGCCAGCCTGTTGCTAGCGGGAGTAGATACGCAGTATTTT.